This T cell receptor beta chain was obtained from a study of T cells after posttransplantation cyclophosphamide. V was cut by 5 bases and J by 0 bases, with 5 bases left in between. The V gene's germline CDR1 is MNHEY and CDR2 SMNVEV (reference sequence). The CDR3 has 13 residues. This clone was counted at least ten times. TCRdb's copy holds only in-frame clones and misses some; the assay was immunoSEQ multiplex PCR. This repertoire lists some 40,000 clones without singletons; 4% to 5% sits in the top ten. What was sequenced was PBMCs. V usage is TRBV27 and J usage is TRBJ2-1; no clear D. The source of this sequence is a woman aged 45-65 years in good health and a related stem cell transplant donor. The CDR3 here is CASSLNSYNEQFF. The CDR3 nucleotides read TGTGCCAGCAGTCTAAACTCCTACAATGAGCAGTTCTTC.